The clone carrying this T cell receptor beta chain was recorded at least ten times. Its specificity is not known. This specimen belongs to a study of response to subunit inactivated influenza vaccine. MiXCR was run by TCRdb on the RT-PCR reads, yielding one entry per CDR3 protein. The table has more than 150,000 distinct CDR3 sequences, around 9% seen once; the top ten hold around 9.9%. CDR3 length: 13 residues. The V gene's germline CDR1 is SQVTM and CDR2 ANQGSEA. The V end lost 5 bases, the J end lost 8 bases, and 18 bases lay between the germline ends. General study findings and limits: Each seasonal flu vaccination may recruit only limited new T cells, authors suggested.

The sequence came from a man in his fifties who received an inactivated influenza vaccine. V gene TRBV29-1 combines with J gene TRBJ1-1, with D maybe TRBD1 (5 bases). The sample was non-naive T cells sorted from PBMCs, taken on the day of vaccination. CDR3 sequence reads: CSVTHKGGTEAFF. The CDR3 nucleotides read TGCAGCGTTACCCACAAAGGAGGGACCGAAGCTTTCTTT.